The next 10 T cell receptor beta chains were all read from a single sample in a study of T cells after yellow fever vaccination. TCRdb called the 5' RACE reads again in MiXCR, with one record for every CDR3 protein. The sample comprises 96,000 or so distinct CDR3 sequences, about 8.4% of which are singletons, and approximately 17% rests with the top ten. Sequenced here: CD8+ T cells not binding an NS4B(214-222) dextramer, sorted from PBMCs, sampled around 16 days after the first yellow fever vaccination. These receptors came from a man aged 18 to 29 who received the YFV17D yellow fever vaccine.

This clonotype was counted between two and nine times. The CDR3 is CASSLAAGGTDTQYF. The DNA of the CDR3 is TGTGCCAGCAGTTTGGCAGCGGGGGGCACAGATACGCAGTATTTT. The genes are TRBV12-3 or TRBV12-4 and TRBJ2-3; TRBD2 agrees at 8 bases. This CDR3 contains 15 residues. Trimming at V came to 3 bases and at J to 1 base, leaving 3 bases not matched to a gene.

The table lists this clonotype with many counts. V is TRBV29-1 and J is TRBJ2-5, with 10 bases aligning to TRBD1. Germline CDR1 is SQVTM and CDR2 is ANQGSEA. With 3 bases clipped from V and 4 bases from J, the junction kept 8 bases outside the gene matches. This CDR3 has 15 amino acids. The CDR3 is CSVELMGTGAETQYF. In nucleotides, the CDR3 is TGCAGCGTTGAGTTAATGGGGACAGGGGCAGAGACCCAGTACTTC.

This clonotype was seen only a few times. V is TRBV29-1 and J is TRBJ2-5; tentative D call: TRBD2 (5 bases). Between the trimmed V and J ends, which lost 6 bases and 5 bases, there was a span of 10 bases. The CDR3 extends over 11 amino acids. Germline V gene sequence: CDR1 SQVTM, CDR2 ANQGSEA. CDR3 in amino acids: CSVHGVETQYF. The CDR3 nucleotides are TGCAGCGTCCACGGGGTTGAGACCCAGTACTTC.

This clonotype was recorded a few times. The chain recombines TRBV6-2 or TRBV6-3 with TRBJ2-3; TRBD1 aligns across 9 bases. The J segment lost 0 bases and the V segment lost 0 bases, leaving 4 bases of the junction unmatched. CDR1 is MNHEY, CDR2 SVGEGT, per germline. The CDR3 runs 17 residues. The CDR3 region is CASSYSGQGFSTDTQYF. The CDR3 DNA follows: TGTGCCAGCAGTTACTCGGGACAGGGTTTTAGCACAGATACGCAGTATTTT.

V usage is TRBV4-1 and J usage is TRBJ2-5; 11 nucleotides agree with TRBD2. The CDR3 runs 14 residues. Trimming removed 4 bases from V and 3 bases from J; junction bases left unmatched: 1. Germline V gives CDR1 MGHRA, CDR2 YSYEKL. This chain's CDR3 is CASSPLAGEETQYF. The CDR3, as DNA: TGCGCCAGCAGCCCACTAGCGGGGGAAGAGACCCAGTACTTC.

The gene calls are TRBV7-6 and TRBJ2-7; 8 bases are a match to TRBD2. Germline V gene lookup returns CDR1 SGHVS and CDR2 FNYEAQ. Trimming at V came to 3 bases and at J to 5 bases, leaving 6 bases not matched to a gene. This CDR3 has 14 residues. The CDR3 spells CASSLALAGNEQYF. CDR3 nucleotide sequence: TGTGCCAGCAGCTTGGCTCTAGCGGGTAACGAGCAGTACTTC. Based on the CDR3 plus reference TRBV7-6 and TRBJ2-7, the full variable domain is GAGVSQSPRYKVTKRGQDVALRCDPISGHVSLYWYRQALGQGPEFLTYFNYEAQQDKSGLPNDRFSAERPEGSISTLTIQRTEQRDSAMYRCASSLALAGNEQYFGPGTRLTVT.

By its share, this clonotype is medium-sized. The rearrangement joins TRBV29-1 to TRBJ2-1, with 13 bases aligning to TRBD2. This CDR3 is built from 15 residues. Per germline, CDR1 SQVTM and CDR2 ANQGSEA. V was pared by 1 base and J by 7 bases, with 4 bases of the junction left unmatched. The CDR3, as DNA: TGCAGCGTTGAAGCAACTAGCGGGGGGGCGAATGAGCAGTTCTTC. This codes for CSVEATSGGANEQFF.

CDR3 sequence (DNA): TGTGCCAGCAGACCTGAAGTCCGCGGCAATCAGCCCCAGCATTTT. As protein: CASRPEVRGNQPQHF. This chain uses TRBV6-5 with TRBJ1-5; D remains unclear. The V end lost 6 bases, the J end lost 2 bases, and 14 bases lay between the germline ends. CDR3 length equals 15 residues. Germline assignment: CDR1 MNHEY and CDR2 SVGAGI.

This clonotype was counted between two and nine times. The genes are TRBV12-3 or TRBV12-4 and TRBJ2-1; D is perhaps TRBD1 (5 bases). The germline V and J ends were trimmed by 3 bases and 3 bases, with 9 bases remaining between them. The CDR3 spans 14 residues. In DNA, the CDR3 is TGTGCCAGCAGTTTTGTGGGGCTCTACAATGAGCAGTTCTTC. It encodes CASSFVGLYNEQFF.

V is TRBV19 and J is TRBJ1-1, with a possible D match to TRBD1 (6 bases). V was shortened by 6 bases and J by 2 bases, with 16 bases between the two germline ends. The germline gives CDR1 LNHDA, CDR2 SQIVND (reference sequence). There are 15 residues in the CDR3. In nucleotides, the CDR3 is TGTGCCAGTAGGATGATCGGGACAAGTAACACTGAAGCTTTCTTT. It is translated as CASRMIGTSNTEAFF.